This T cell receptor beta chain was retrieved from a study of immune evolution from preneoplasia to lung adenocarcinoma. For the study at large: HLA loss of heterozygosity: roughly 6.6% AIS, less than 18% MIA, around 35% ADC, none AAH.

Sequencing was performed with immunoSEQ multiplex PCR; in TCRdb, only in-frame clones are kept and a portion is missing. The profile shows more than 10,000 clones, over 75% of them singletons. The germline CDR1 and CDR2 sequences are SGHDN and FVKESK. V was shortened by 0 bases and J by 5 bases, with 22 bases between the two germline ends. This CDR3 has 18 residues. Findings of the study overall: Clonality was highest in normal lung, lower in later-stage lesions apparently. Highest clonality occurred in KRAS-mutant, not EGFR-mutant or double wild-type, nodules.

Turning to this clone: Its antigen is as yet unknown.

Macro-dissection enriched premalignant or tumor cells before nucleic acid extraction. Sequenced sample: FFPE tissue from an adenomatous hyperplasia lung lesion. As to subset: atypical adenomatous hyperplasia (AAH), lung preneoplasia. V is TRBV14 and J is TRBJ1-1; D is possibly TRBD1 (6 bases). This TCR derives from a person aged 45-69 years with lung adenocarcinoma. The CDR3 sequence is CASSQEGGAAGEGTEAFF. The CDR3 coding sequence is TGTGCCAGCAGCCAAGAAGGGGGAGCAGCCGGGGAAGGGACTGAAGCTTTCTTT.